The clone carrying this T cell receptor beta chain was counted many times. Seattle patients were enrolled while actively infected and followed longitudinally. Authors' processing steps: Amplified reference gene primers provided the basis for estimating nucleated cell counts. Repertoires were generated with immunoSEQ multiplex PCR, while TCRdb's copy carries only in-frame clones and drops some. V and J calls and clone size follow that table, whereas D and trimming were derived from the DNA. The table has some 190,000 clones, around 81% seen once. This entry comes from a study of blood T cell repertoires in COVID-19. Study in general: Acute and convalescent COVID-19 specimens originated in the United States, Italy and Spain. In each case, the material was cDNA or gDNA derived from T cells, B-cell-depleted T cells, or PBMCs.

The origin of this receptor is a woman aged 40 to 49 with COVID-19, enrolled during active disease. The source material was peripheral blood.

In nucleotides, the CDR3 is TGTGCCAGCAGCAGTCCGGGACAGGGGGTTTACGAGCAGTACTTC. Amino acids: CASSSPGQGVYEQYF. V usage is TRBV7-8 and J usage is TRBJ2-7, with 11 bases lining up with TRBD1. V lost 5 bases to trimming and J lost 4 bases; unmatched junction nucleotides: 7. This CDR3 comprises 15 residues. CDR1 SGHVS and CDR2 FQNEAQ come from the germline V gene.